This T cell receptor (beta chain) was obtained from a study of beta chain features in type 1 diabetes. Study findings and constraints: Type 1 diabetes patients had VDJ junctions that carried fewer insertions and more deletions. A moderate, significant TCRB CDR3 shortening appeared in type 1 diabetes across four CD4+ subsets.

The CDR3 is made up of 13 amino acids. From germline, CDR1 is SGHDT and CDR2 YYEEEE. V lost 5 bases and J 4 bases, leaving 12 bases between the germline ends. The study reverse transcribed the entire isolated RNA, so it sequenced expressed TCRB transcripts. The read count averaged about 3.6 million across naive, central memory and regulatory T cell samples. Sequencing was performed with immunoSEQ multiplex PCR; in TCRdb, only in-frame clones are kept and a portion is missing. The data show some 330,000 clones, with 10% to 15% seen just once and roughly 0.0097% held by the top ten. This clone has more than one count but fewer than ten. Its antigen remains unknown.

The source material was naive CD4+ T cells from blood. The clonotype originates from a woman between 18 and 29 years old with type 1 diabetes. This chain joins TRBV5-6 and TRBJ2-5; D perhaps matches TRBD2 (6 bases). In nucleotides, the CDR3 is TGTGCCAGCAGTGGGGCCGGGGGAGAGACCCAGTACTTC. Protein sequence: CASSGAGGETQYF. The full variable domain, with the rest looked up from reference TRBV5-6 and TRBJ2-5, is DAGVTQSPTHLIKTRGQQVTLRCSPKSGHDTVSWYQQALGQGPQFIFQYYEEEERQRGNFPDRFSGHQFPNYSSELNVNALLLGDSALYLCASSGAGGETQYFGPGTRLLVL.